This T cell receptor (beta chain) is drawn from a study of graft-versus-host responses after intestinal transplantation. Study-wide findings and caveats: Some GvH clones appeared in ileal mucosa or blood before recipient bone marrow. Peak circulating GvH clone levels tracked with early post-transplant HvG declines.

Regarding this clone: Its cognate antigen is unknown.

V was clipped by 3 bases and J by 2 bases; unmatched bases: 5. There are 16 residues in the CDR3. Germline-derived CDR1 and CDR2 are SNHLY and FYNNEI. Using immunoSEQ multiplex PCR, the repertoire was profiled, and TCRdb retains in-frame clones only, with some absent. The sample consists of more than 95,000 clones, around nine tenths of them appearing once. Source: unstimulated CD4+ T cells sorted from spleen or lymph node cells, taken before intestinal transplant. The sequence was collected from a human donor who received an intestinal transplant. The genes are TRBV2 and TRBJ1-5; 9 bases map to TRBD1. CDR3 nucleotides: TGTGCCAGCAGTGATAGGGGACAGGGTGGCAATCAGCCCCAGCATTTT. Amino acids: CASSDRGQGGNQPQHF. Filled out from reference TRBV2 and TRBJ1-5, the complete variable domain reads EPEVTQTPSHQVTQMGQEVILRCVPISNHLYFYWYRQILGQKVEFLVSFYNNEISEKSEIFDDQFSVERPDGSNFTLKIRSTKLEDSAMYFCASSDRGQGGNQPQHFGDGTRLSIL.